This T cell receptor beta chain emerged from a study of T cells in Graves' hyperthyroidism and ophthalmopathy. Study information: Upon initial diagnosis and before any treatment, peripheral blood was collected.

The V segment lost 1 base and the J segment 5 bases; nucleotides outside the gene matches: 5. The CDR3 is 15 amino acids. Germline-derived CDR1 and CDR2 are SGHVS and FQNEAQ. Study-wide results and caveats: Ophthalmopathy onset followed model prediction by a median about seven months.

This clonotype has just one count. Antigen: not known. Amplification of TCR beta CDR3 regions used RNA as the template. The TCR CDR3 first-round RT-PCR relied on the HTBI primer set. TCRdb reprocessed the multiplex PCR reads via MiXCR and lists one record per CDR3 protein. The sample includes approximately 610,000 distinct CDR3 sequences, roughly 15% seen only once; the top ten take 4% to 5.5%. Sequencing was carried out using blood. This sequence joins TRBV7-8 and TRBJ1-5; 7 bases line up with TRBD1. The clonotype was recovered from a woman in her thirties or forties with Graves' ophthalmopathy. Here the CDR3 reads CASSLGSQGDQPQHF. DNA for the CDR3: TGTGCCAGCAGCTTAGGGAGTCAGGGGGATCAGCCCCAGCATTTT. Filled out from reference TRBV7-8 and TRBJ1-5, the complete variable domain reads GAGVSQSPRYKVAKRGQDVALRCDPISGHVSLFWYQQALGQGPEFLTYFQNEAQLDKSGLPSDRFFAERPEGSVSTLKIQRTQQEDSAVYLCASSLGSQGDQPQHFGDGTRLSIL.